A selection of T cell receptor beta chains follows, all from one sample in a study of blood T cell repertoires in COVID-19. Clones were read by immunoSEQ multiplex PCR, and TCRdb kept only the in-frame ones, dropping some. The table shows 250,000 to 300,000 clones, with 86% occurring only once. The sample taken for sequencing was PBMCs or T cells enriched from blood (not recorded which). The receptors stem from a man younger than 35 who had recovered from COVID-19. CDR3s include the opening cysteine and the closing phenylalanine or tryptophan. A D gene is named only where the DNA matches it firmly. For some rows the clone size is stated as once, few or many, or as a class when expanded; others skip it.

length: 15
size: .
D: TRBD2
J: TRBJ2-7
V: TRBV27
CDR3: CASRRGLAGTYEQYF
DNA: TGTGCCAGCAGAAGGGGACTAGCGGGGACCTACGAGCAGTACTTC

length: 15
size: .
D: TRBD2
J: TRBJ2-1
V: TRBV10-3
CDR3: CAISESLAGGDEQFF
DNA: TGTGCCATCAGTGAGTCTCTAGCGGGAGGGGATGAGCAGTTCTTC

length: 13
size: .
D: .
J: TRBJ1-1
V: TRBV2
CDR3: CATQRAANTEAFF
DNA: TGTGCCACTCAGCGGGCAGCGAACACTGAAGCTTTCTTT

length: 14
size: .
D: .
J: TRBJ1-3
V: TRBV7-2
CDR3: CASSFRRDGNTIYF
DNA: TGTGCCAGCAGCTTCCGGCGGGACGGAAACACCATATATTTT

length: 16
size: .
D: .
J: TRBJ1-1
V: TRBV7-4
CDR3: CASSSAKGVKRTEAFF
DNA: TGTGCCAGCAGCAGTGCGAAAGGGGTGAAAAGGACTGAAGCTTTCTTT

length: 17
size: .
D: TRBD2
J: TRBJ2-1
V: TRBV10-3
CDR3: CAISYGTSGSVWNEQFF
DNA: TGTGCCATCAGTTACGGGACTAGCGGAAGTGTGTGGAATGAGCAGTTCTTC

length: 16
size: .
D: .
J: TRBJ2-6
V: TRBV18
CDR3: CASSPPTSSGANVLTF
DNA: TGTGCCAGCTCACCACCTACAAGCTCTGGGGCCAACGTCCTGACTTTC

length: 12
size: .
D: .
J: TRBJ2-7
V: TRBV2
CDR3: CASSQETYEQYF
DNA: TGTGCCAGCAGCCAGGAAACCTACGAGCAGTACTTC

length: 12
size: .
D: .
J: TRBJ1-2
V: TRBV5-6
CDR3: CASSIDSYGYTF
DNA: TGTGCCAGCAGCATAGACAGCTATGGCTACACCTTC

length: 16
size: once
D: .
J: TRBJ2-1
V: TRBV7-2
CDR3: CASSLLREALGNEQFF
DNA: TGTGCCAGCAGCTTACTGCGGGAAGCACTCGGCAATGAGCAGTTCTTC

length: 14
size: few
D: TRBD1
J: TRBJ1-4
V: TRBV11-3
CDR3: CASSLTGGGGKLFF
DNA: TGTGCCAGCAGCTTAACAGGGGGAGGAGGAAAACTGTTTTTT

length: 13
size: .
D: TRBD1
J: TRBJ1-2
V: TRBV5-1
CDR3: CASSPGTGYGYTF
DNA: TGCGCCAGCAGCCCTGGGACAGGCTACGGCTACACCTTC

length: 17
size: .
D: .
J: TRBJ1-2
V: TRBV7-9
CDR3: CASSSPREGVSNYGYTF
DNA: TGTGCCAGCAGCTCCCCTCGGGAGGGGGTATCTAACTATGGCTACACCTTC

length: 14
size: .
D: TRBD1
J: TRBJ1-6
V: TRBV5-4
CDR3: CASSLAGGDSPLHF
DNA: TGTGCCAGCAGCTTGGCAGGGGGCGATTCACCCCTCCACTTT

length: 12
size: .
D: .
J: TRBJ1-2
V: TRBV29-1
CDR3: CSVPGLDYGYTF
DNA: TGCAGCGTGCCGGGACTGGACTATGGCTACACCTTC

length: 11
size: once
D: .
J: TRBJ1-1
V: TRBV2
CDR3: CASSEAREAFF
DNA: TGTGCCAGCAGTGAGGCCCGTGAAGCTTTCTTT

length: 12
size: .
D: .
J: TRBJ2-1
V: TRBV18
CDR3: CASSLFHNEQFF
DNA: TGTGCCAGCTCTCTCTTTCACAATGAGCAGTTCTTC

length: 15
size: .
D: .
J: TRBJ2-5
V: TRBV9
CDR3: CASSASNSWAETQYF
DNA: TGTGCCAGCAGCGCCAGCAACTCCTGGGCAGAGACCCAGTACTTC